One sample yielded the 18 T cell receptor beta chains listed below, sequenced in a study of CD8 T cells in Susac syndrome. An input of about 0.5 to 1 ug of RNA was subjected to reverse transcription using random hexamers. TCRdb re-called the immunoSEQ multiplex PCR reads through MiXCR, storing one row per CDR3 protein. The top ten clones hold 0.098% of a sample with more than 150,000 distinct CDR3 sequences, approximately 96% of them seen once. Sequencing was carried out using CD4+ T cells from PBMCs. The receptor source for this set is a human donor with Susac syndrome.

The chain employs TRBV3-1 and TRBJ2-3, with D possibly matching TRBD2 (6 bases). This CDR3 has 16 residues. The V and J ends lost 1 base and 6 bases respectively, with 17 bases between them. Germline values: CDR1 LGHDT, CDR2 YNNKEL (reference sequence). This CDR3 is CASSQGLGGVSDTQYF. CDR3 bases: TGTGCCAGCAGCCAAGGACTTGGCGGGGTCAGTGATACGCAGTATTTT.

This chain links TRBV5-6 with TRBJ1-5; no definite D call. Trimming removed 1 base from V and 13 bases from J, with 12 bases in between. The germline V gene has CDR1 SGHDT and CDR2 YYEEEE. The CDR3 runs to 12 residues. The CDR3 nucleotides are TGTGCCAGCAGCTTGTATGGTACTTTTCAGCATTTT. This translates into CASSLYGTFQHF.

In its sample, this clonotype was seen once. The junction and the germline gene differ at one end; a read error may be behind it. The chain uses TRBV6-5 and TRBJ2-5; D possibly uses TRBD1 or TRBD2 (5 bases each). This CDR3 has 10 amino acids. Germline lookup yields CDR1 MNHEY and CDR2 SVGAGI. The chain's CDR3 is CASSLRDGHF. Written as DNA, the CDR3 is TGTGCCAGCAGTCTCCGGGACGGGCACTTC.

The gene calls are TRBV20-1 and TRBJ2-7; TRBD2 is a possible D gene (6 bases). The CDR3 is 12 residues long. The V gene's germline CDR1 is DFQATT and CDR2 SNEGSKA (reference sequence). V lost 2 bases and J 4 bases, leaving 9 bases between the germline ends. The CDR3, as DNA: TGCAGTGCTAGACCCGGGAGTTACGAGCAGTACTTC. Residues: CSARPGSYEQYF.

The CDR3 loop reads CAWSLGGSSPGSGELFF. As DNA, the CDR3 is TGTGCCTGGAGTTTGGGTGGGTCCTCCCCAGGAAGCGGGGAGCTGTTTTTT. The chain is built from TRBV30 and TRBJ2-2; D not resolved. V was clipped by 2 bases and J by 7 bases, with 23 bases between them. The CDR3 spans 17 residues. Per germline, CDR1 GTSNPN and CDR2 SVGIG (reference sequence).

The V and J genes are TRBV28 and TRBJ2-7; 8 positions match TRBD2. CDR3 length: 15 amino acids. V gave up 1 base and J gave up 4 bases; unmatched junction bases: 6. Germline lookup yields CDR1 MDHEN and CDR2 SYDVKM. The CDR3 protein is CASSLSVAGLYEQYF. The CDR3 DNA reads as TGTGCCAGCAGTTTATCGGTAGCGGGACTATACGAGCAGTACTTC.

The gene calls are TRBV29-1 and TRBJ1-1; a possible D gene is TRBD1 (6 bases). The CDR3 contains 14 residues. Germline V gene data show CDR1 as SQVTM and CDR2 as ANQGSEA. Between the trimmed V and J ends, which lost 3 bases and 3 bases, there was a span of 14 bases. This chain's CDR3 is CSVEERQGYTEAFF. DNA of the CDR3: TGCAGCGTTGAGGAAAGGCAGGGGTACACTGAAGCTTTCTTT.

The chain has TRBV30 and TRBJ1-6, with D unclear. CDR3 length: 14 residues. CDR1 is GTSNPN, CDR2 SVGIG, per germline (reference sequence). The V gene lost 0 bases and the J gene lost 12 bases, with 15 bases spanning the gap. As DNA, the CDR3 is TGTGCCTGGAGTGTCCCCACCCTGCCTGGACCCCTCCACTTT. It encodes CAWSVPTLPGPLHF.

The gene calls are TRBV14 and TRBJ1-2; D uncertain. V was pared by 4 bases and J by 4 bases, with 10 bases between. CDR1 SGHDN and CDR2 FVKESK come from the germline V gene. There are 13 residues in the CDR3. DNA of the CDR3: TGTGCCAGCAGCCGCGGGGAACTCTATGGCTACACCTTC. It yields the protein CASSRGELYGYTF.

This clonotype was picked up a small number of times. The chain couples TRBV5-1 to TRBJ2-1; D not certain. Germline assignment: CDR1 SGHRS and CDR2 YFSETQ. The V gene lost 4 bases and the J gene lost 5 bases, with 13 bases spanning the gap. CDR3 length equals 14 residues. This CDR3 is CASSPDGSDNEQFF. The CDR3 bases are TGCGCCAGCAGCCCGGACGGCTCAGACAATGAGCAGTTCTTC.

CDR3 in DNA: TGTGCCAGCAGCCAAGACCCACAGTACTACGAGCAGTACTTC. Protein product: CASSQDPQYYEQYF. This sequence joins TRBV3-1 and TRBJ2-7; D gene unclear. V shed 0 bases and J shed 3 bases, with 9 bases lying between them. This CDR3 region has 14 residues. Germline lookup yields CDR1 LGHDT and CDR2 YNNKEL (reference sequence).

CDR3 nucleotides: TGTGCCAGCAGCTTGGGTACAGGGTCATGGGATACGCAGTATTTT. Its translation is CASSLGTGSWDTQYF. The rearrangement joins TRBV28 to TRBJ2-3; D possibly corresponds to TRBD1 (6 bases). The CDR3 is 15 residues long. Trimming stripped 6 bases from V and 6 bases from J, with 19 bases between. Germline V gene data show CDR1 as MDHEN and CDR2 as SYDVKM.

The chain employs TRBV7-9 and TRBJ2-2; D is ambiguous. The CDR3 length is 14 residues. V shed 5 bases and J shed 4 bases, with 11 bases lying between them. Germline V CDR1 and CDR2: SEHNR, FQNEAQ (reference sequence). The CDR3 region is CASSPFSGTGELFF. CDR3 nucleotide sequence: TGTGCCAGCAGCCCCTTCAGTGGCACCGGGGAGCTGTTTTTT.

This clonotype occurred a few times. The chain joins TRBV9 to TRBJ1-1; 7 bases are a match to TRBD1. Per germline, CDR1 SGDLS and CDR2 YYNGEE. CDR3 length equals 14 residues. After removal of 5 bases from V and 2 bases from J, the junction contained 6 bases not matched to a gene. CDR3 protein: CASSFDRANTEAFF. For the CDR3, the DNA is TGTGCCAGCAGTTTCGACAGGGCCAACACTGAAGCTTTCTTT.

The J gene is TRBJ2-5, the V gene TRBV5-6, with D uncertain. CDR1 and CDR2 from the germline V gene are SGHDT and YYEEEE. This CDR3 contains 13 residues. V shed 1 base and J shed 0 bases, with 4 bases lying between them. The CDR3 coding sequence is TGTGCCAGCAGCTTGACTAACCAAGAGACCCAGTACTTC. It yields the protein CASSLTNQETQYF.

The chain recombines TRBV5-1 with TRBJ1-6; 8 bases fit TRBD1. CDR1 and CDR2 from the germline V gene are SGHRS and YFSETQ. The CDR3 has 12 amino acids. CDR3 nucleotides: TGCGGATACAGGGGGAATAATTCACCCCTCCACTTT. Encoded protein: CGYRGNNSPLHF.

This clonotype was observed a single time. The chain uses TRBV6-2 or TRBV6-3 and TRBJ2-1; 14 nucleotides match TRBD2. The V and J ends lost 1 base and 4 bases, in that order; junction bases with no gene match: 3. The germline CDR1 and CDR2 sequences are MNHEY and SVGEGT. The CDR3 has 17 residues. CDR3 nucleotide sequence: TGTGCCAGCAGTTACTTGGGACTAGCGGGGGTGTACAATGAGCAGTTCTTC. The encoded protein is CASSYLGLAGVYNEQFF.

This clonotype was detected only once. This chain connects TRBV13 to TRBJ2-7, with D possibly TRBD2 on 7 matching bases. The CDR3 has 16 amino acids. The germline CDR1 and CDR2 sequences are PRHDT and FYEKMQ (reference sequence). V lost 3 bases and J lost 2, with 17 bases in between. DNA for the CDR3: TGTGCCAGCAGCTTTGGTTCGGGGGGCCTGGCCTACGAGCAGTACTTC. Its protein is CASSFGSGGLAYEQYF.